One and the same sample provided the 19 T cell receptor beta chains below, sequenced in a study of blood T cell repertoires in COVID-19. Libraries were prepared by immunoSEQ multiplex PCR; TCRdb keeps only in-frame clonotypes and omits some of them. The sample has about 60,000 clones, around 85% seen once. The specimen was peripheral blood. The receptors here all came from a human donor in a cohort sampled during active COVID-19.

The V and J genes are TRBV3-1 (or the pseudogene TRBV3-2) and TRBJ2-5, with D maybe TRBD2 (6 bases). The CDR3 is 14 amino acids. The V gene's germline CDR1 is LGHDT and CDR2 YNNKEL (reference sequence). The germline V and J ends were trimmed by 4 bases and 3 bases, with 12 bases remaining between them. CDR3 protein: CASSPGTVKETQYF. The CDR3 bases are TGTGCCAGCAGCCCCGGGACTGTAAAAGAGACCCAGTACTTC.

The chain is built from TRBV2 and TRBJ2-1; D perhaps matches TRBD2 (5 bases). Germline V gene sequence: CDR1 SNHLY, CDR2 FYNNEI. This CDR3 region has 14 residues. Trimming shortened V by 6 bases and J by 10 bases, and 19 bases separated the two germline ends. The CDR3: CASRETLASSEQFF. The CDR3 DNA reads TGTGCCAGCAGGGAGACTCTAGCCAGTTCGGAGCAGTTCTTC.

In DNA, the CDR3 is TGTGCCTGGAGGACTGGGCGGGGCACTGAAGCTTTCTTT. This gives the protein CAWRTGRGTEAFF. The chain joins TRBV30 to TRBJ1-1; D uncertain. V shed 3 bases and J shed 4 bases, with 12 bases lying between them. Germline CDR1 GTSNPN, CDR2 SVGIG (reference sequence). This CDR3 region has 13 residues. Full variable domain (remainder filled in from reference TRBV30 and TRBJ1-1): SQTIHQWPATLVQPVGSPLSLECTVEGTSNPNLYWYRQAAGRGLQLLFYSVGIGQISSEVPQNLSASRPQDRQFILSSKKLLLSDSGFYLCAWRTGRGTEAFFGQGTRLTVV.

The chain joins TRBV27 to TRBJ1-4, with D perhaps matching TRBD1 (5 bases). V was shortened by 6 bases and J by 8 bases, with 13 bases between the two germline ends. Germline lookup yields CDR1 MNHEY and CDR2 SMNVEV (reference sequence). The CDR3 covers 13 residues. CDR3 sequence: CASRGPWGEKLFF. The CDR3 nucleotides read TGTGCCAGCAGGGGCCCTTGGGGCGAAAAACTGTTTTTT. The full variable domain, its missing parts supplied by reference TRBV27 and TRBJ1-4, is EAQVTQNPRYLITVTGKKLTVTCSQNMNHEYMSWYRQDPGLGLRQIYYSMNVEVTDKGDVPEGYKVSRKEKRNFPLILESPSPNQTSLYFCASRGPWGEKLFFGSGTQLSVL.

The rearrangement links TRBV7-6 to TRBJ2-5, with 8 bases aligning to TRBD1. V lost 4 bases to trimming and J lost 4 bases; unmatched junction nucleotides: 11. The CDR3 runs to 16 residues. CDR1 SGHVS and CDR2 FNYEAQ come from the germline V gene. This chain's CDR3 is CASSSRLTGDGETQYF. CDR3 in DNA: TGTGCCAGCAGCTCTCGGCTGACAGGGGATGGAGAGACCCAGTACTTC.

The chain recombines TRBV28 with TRBJ1-2, with D tentatively TRBD1 (5 bases). The V end lost 1 base, the J end lost 8 bases, and 11 bases lay between the germline ends. The CDR3 consists of 13 residues. The V gene's germline CDR1 is MDHEN and CDR2 SYDVKM. Here the CDR3 DNA reads TGTGCCAGCAGTTTATCTGGGGCGGGAGGCTACACCTTC. Its translation is CASSLSGAGGYTF.

This clone was counted a few times. The rearrangement links TRBV5-5 to TRBJ1-5; D gene ambiguous. The CDR3 has 14 residues. CDR1 and CDR2 from the germline V gene are SGHKS and YYEKEE (reference sequence). V was cut by 1 base and J by 2 bases, with 7 bases left in between. The CDR3 here is CASSLFRGNQPQHF. DNA for the CDR3: TGTGCCAGCAGCTTGTTCCGTGGCAATCAGCCCCAGCATTTT.

The chain uses TRBV19 and TRBJ2-7; maybe TRBD2 (6 bases). This CDR3 is 15 amino acids long. Trimming took 6 bases from V and 0 from J, leaving 15 bases between them. Per germline, CDR1 LNHDA and CDR2 SQIVND (reference sequence). CDR3 bases: TGTGCCAGTAGGGAGACGGGAGTGAGCTCCTACGAGCAGTACTTC. It encodes CASRETGVSSYEQYF. Full variable domain (remainder filled in from reference TRBV19 and TRBJ2-7): DGGITQSPKYLFRKEGQNVTLSCEQNLNHDAMYWYRQDPGQGLRLIYYSQIVNDFQKGDIAEGYSVSREKKESFPLTVTSAQKNPTAFYLCASRETGVSSYEQYFGPGTRLTVT.

The chain is built from TRBV7-9 and TRBJ1-1; no definite D call. The CDR3 is made up of 11 amino acids. Trimming left V 5 bases short and J 4 bases short, with 5 bases between. In germline, CDR1 is SEHNR, CDR2 FQNEAQ (reference sequence). The CDR3 nucleotides read TGTGCCAGCAGCGCGGGCACTGAAGCTTTCTTT. Protein: CASSAGTEAFF.

The rearrangement joins TRBV4-1 to TRBJ2-3; TRBD2 might be the D (5 bases). In germline, CDR1 is MGHRA, CDR2 YSYEKL. V lost 4 bases and J lost 0, with 11 bases in between. CDR3 length: 15 amino acids. The CDR3 sequence is CASSPSWRSTDTQYF. CDR3 DNA: TGCGCCAGCAGCCCGAGTTGGAGGAGCACAGATACGCAGTATTTT.

This chain connects TRBV6-5 to TRBJ2-7, with 7 positions matching TRBD2. The CDR3 is made up of 14 amino acids. After removal of 6 bases from V and 2 bases from J, the junction contained 7 bases not matched to a gene. Germline-derived CDR1 and CDR2 are MNHEY and SVGAGI. The CDR3 protein is CASRMTGGPYEQYF. The DNA for the CDR3 is TGTGCCAGCAGAATGACGGGAGGACCCTACGAGCAGTACTTC.

This chain links TRBV3-1 (or the pseudogene TRBV3-2) with TRBJ1-2; D possibly corresponds to TRBD1 (5 bases). Germline V gene lookup returns CDR1 LGHDT and CDR2 YNNKEL (reference sequence). V dropped 0 bases and J dropped 8 bases, with 13 bases sitting between them. This CDR3 comprises 14 residues. CDR3 loop: CASSQESGMIGYTF. CDR3 DNA: TGTGCCAGCAGCCAAGAGTCAGGGATGATCGGCTACACCTTC.

This sequence joins TRBV28 and TRBJ1-2; tentatively, D is TRBD1 (5 bases). CDR3 size: 12 residues. The V end was cut by 7 bases, the J end by 1 base, with 7 bases between. Germline V lookup: CDR1 MDHEN, CDR2 SYDVKM. The CDR3: CASIQGNYGYTF. In DNA form, the CDR3 reads TGTGCCAGCATCCAGGGTAACTATGGCTACACCTTC.

The chain uses TRBV5-1 and TRBJ2-3, with TRBD1 matching 7 bases. The CDR3 loop spans 18 amino acids. From germline, CDR1 is SGHRS and CDR2 YFSETQ. Losses at the gene ends were 0 bases for V and 0 bases for J; bases not matched to a gene: 10. The CDR3 region is CASSLGTGGTSSTDTQYF. Written as DNA, the CDR3 is TGCGCCAGCAGCTTGGGGACAGGTGGAACTTCTAGCACAGATACGCAGTATTTT.

This chain uses TRBV5-1 with TRBJ2-7; 9 positions agree with TRBD1. Trimming removed 0 bases from V and 6 bases from J; junction bases left unmatched: 4. This CDR3 contains 14 residues. CDR1 SGHRS and CDR2 YFSETQ come from the germline V gene. In nucleotides, the CDR3 is TGCGCCAGCAGCTTGGGAGCGACAGGGGGCGAGCAGTACTTC. Its translation is CASSLGATGGEQYF.

This chain links TRBV6-5 with TRBJ1-1; D may be TRBD1 (6 bases). Between the trimmed V and J ends, which lost 7 bases and 1 base, there was a span of 13 bases. The CDR3 loop spans 14 amino acids. CDR1 is MNHEY and CDR2 is SVGAGI in the germline V gene. The CDR3 DNA reads as TGTGCCAGCAACCAGGGACACTCGAACACTGAAGCTTTCTTT. It specifies CASNQGHSNTEAFF.

The table lists this clone with a few counts. The V gene is TRBV7-3, the J gene TRBJ1-1, with D possibly matching TRBD1 (5 bases). V dropped 6 bases and J dropped 4 bases, with 15 bases sitting between them. The CDR3 length is 14 residues. Germline-derived CDR1 and CDR2 are SGHTA and FQGTGA. CDR3 sequence: CASRNGGVSTEAFF. The CDR3 DNA sequence: TGTGCCAGCAGGAACGGGGGGGTGAGCACTGAAGCTTTCTTT.

This chain links TRBV7-8 with TRBJ2-7; TRBD2 is a possible D gene (6 bases). Germline lookup yields CDR1 SGHVS and CDR2 FQNEAQ. This CDR3 comprises 13 residues. The V and J ends lost 4 bases and 5 bases respectively, with 12 bases between them. The CDR3 spells CASSSYAGNEQYF. The CDR3 nucleotides are TGTGCCAGCAGCTCGTACGCGGGGAACGAGCAGTACTTC.

The chain couples TRBV5-6 to TRBJ1-3, with TRBD1 as a possible D gene (5 bases). Germline-derived CDR1 and CDR2 are SGHDT and YYEEEE. The CDR3 runs 15 residues. Trimming pared 2 bases from V and 1 base from J, leaving 10 bases between. The CDR3 DNA reads as TGTGCCAGCAGCTTTAATGGGGGGTCTGGAAACACCATATATTTT. This translates into CASSFNGGSGNTIYF.